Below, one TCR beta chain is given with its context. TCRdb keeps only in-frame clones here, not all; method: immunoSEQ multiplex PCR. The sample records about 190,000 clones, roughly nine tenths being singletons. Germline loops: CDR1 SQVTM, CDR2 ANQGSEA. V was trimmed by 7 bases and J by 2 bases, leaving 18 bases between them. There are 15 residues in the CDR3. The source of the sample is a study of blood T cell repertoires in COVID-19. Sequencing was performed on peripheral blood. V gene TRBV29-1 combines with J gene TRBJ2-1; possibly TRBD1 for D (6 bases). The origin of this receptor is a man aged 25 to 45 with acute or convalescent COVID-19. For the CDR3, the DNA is TGCAGCGGACGAGTACAGGGACCACCCTACAATGAGCAGTTCTTC. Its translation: CSGRVQGPPYNEQFF.